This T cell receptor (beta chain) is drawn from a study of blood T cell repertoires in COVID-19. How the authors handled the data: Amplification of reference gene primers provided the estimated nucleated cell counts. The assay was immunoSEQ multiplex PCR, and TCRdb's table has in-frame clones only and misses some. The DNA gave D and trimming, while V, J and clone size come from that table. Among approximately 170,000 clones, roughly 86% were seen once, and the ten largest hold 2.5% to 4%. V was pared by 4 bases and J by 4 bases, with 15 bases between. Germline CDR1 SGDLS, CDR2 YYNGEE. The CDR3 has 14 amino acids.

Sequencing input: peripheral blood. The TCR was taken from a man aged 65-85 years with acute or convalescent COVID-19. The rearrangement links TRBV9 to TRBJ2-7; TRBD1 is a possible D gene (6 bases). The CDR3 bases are TGTGCCAGCAGCCCCCAGGACAGCCTATACGAGCAGTACTTC. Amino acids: CASSPQDSLYEQYF.